This T cell receptor (beta chain) was sequenced for a study of blood T cell repertoires in COVID-19 (dated by TCRdb to 2020 to 2022). For the wider study: Collaborator samples came from the United States, Italy and Spain and covered acute and convalescent phases of COVID-19. The material from the prospective study consisted of cDNA or gDNA derived from T cells, B-cell-depleted T cells, or PBMCs. The dataset comprised deeply sampled blood TCRbeta repertoires from subjects exposed to, actively infected with, or recovered from COVID-19. A freely available public database, intended as a resource for researchers studying the immune response to SARS-CoV-2, is where the repertoires were released. The samples were drawn from two sources: the first 160 participants of the ongoing ImmuneRACE study, and approximately 1,300 subjects contributed by 6 global collaborators. Sample metadata almost always included a de-identified subject ID, COVID-19 status, age in years and sex. HLA class I and class II types, where available, came from metadata supplied by the sample provider rather than from assay-based typing.

Each collaborating institution followed its own protocols to collect whole blood in K2EDTA tubes. Collaborator samples were shipped for TCRbeta analysis as frozen whole blood, isolated PBMCs, or DNA extracted from either sample type. TCRbeta CDR3 regions were amplified from genomic DNA using the immunoSEQ Assay, a bias-controlled multiplex PCR. The published analysis was carried out like this. The number of nucleated cells in each sample was estimated from the amplification of reference gene primers within the assay. To quantify the absolute abundance of each unique TCRbeta CDR3 rearrangement, sequence reads were collapsed and filtered. Productive Simpson clonality was computed per sample as the square root of Simpson's diversity index over productive rearrangements. TCRdb mirrors the immuneACCESS table, restricted to in-frame sequences. Some clones are absent from its copies; in checked studies, under half trace to an unresolved V gene, and the reason for the others is unknown. V and J calls and clone size are given by that table; D and trimming were obtained from the DNA. Counted in this sample were fewer than 200,000 clones; approximately 80% of them appeared once. The top ten hold about 10% of the sample.

A note on this clone: Its antigen is unknown. No much larger clonotype is one base removed from it; base qualities were not supplied.

V and J are truncated by 1 base and 3 bases respectively, leaving an intervening sequence of 6 bases. Spanning cysteine to phenylalanine, the CDR3 consists of 13 amino acids. The entry retains the CDR3 DNA only, 39 bases that are in frame from base 1. CDR1 is given as SGHTA and CDR2 as FQGNSA, both from the germline V gene. On the study overall, not on this receptor specifically: Clinical and demographic metadata were provided uncurated, with the amount varying by source and participant.

The sample consisted of peripheral blood. The clonotype was recovered from a woman aged 80 or over with active or convalescent COVID-19. Rearrangement joined TRBV7-2 to TRBJ1-2; TRBD1 could be the D gene, as 5 bases match. The CDR3 region reads CASSLGRDYGYTF. The DNA is as follows: TGTGCCAGCAGCTTAGGCAGGGACTATGGCTACACCTTC.